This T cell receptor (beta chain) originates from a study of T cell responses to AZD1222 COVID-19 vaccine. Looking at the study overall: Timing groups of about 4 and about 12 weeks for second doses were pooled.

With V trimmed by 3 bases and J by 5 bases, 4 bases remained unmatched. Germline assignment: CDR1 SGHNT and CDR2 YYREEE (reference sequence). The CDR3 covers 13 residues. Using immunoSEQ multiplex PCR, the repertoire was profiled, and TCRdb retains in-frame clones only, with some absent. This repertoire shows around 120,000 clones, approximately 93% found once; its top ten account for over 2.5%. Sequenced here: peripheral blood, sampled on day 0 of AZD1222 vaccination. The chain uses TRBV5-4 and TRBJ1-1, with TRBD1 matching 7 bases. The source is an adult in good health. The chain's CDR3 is CASSSGTATEAFF. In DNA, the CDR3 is TGTGCCAGCAGCTCCGGGACAGCGACTGAAGCTTTCTTT.